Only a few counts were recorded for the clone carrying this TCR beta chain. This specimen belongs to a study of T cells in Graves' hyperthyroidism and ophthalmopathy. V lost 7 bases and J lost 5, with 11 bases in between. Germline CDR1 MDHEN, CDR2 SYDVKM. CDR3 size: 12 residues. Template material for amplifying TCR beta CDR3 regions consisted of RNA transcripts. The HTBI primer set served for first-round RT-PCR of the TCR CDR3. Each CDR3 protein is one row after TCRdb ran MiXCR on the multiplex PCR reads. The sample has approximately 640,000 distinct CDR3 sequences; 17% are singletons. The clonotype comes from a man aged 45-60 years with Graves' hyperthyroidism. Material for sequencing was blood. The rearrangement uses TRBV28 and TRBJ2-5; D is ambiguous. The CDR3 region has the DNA TGTGCCAGCAATAACCTGGGGGAGACCCAGTACTTC. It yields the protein CASNNLGETQYF.